Listed below are T cell receptor beta chains from one sample, sequenced in a study of technical replicates of blood from a few donors. Assay: immunoSEQ multiplex PCR; the TCRdb copy retains only in-frame clones and omits some. In the table there are some 74,000 clones, around 95% of which are singletons. Sequencing was performed on T cells isolated from PBMCs. These receptors were collected from a human donor in good health. CDR3s include the opening cysteine and the closing phenylalanine or tryptophan. D genes are given only for firm matches. Part of the rows lack a size; the others show once, few, many or a class for expanded clones.

>TRBJ2-1|TRBV5-6|TRBD2|.
TGTGCCAGCAGCTTGCTAGCGGGGGGGCCTGGGGTTTTTAGTGAGCAGTTCTTC
CASSLLAGGPGVFSEQFF
>TRBJ2-1|TRBV7-2|TRBD1|.
TGTGCCAGCAGCTTAGACAGGGGACATTACAATGAGCAGTTCTTC
CASSLDRGHYNEQFF
>TRBJ2-7|TRBV6-5|.|.
TGTGCCAGCAGTAGGAGTAGCGATAATCACGAGCAGTACTTC
CASSRSSDNHEQYF
>TRBJ2-1|TRBV11-3|.|.
TGTGCCAGCAGCCGTACTAACAATGAGCAGTTCTTC
CASSRTNNEQFF
>TRBJ2-1|TRBV28|TRBD1|.
TGTGCCAGCCTTCTCCGGGACAGGGTGGACAATGAGCAGTTCTTC
CASLLRDRVDNEQFF
>TRBJ1-1|TRBV7-8|TRBD1|once
TGTGCCAGCAGCTTGCGGGACAGATCTTACACTGAAGCTTTCTTT
CASSLRDRSYTEAFF
>TRBJ1-1|TRBV19|.|.
TGTGCCAGTAGTATCCCCCAGGGCTCCATGAACACTGAAGCTTTCTTT
CASSIPQGSMNTEAFF
>TRBJ2-1|TRBV6-5|.|.
TGTGCCAGCAGCCCGGTACCGGACAATGAGCAGTTCTTC
CASSPVPDNEQFF
>TRBJ1-2|TRBV13|.|.
TGTGCCAGCAGCTTAGCAGGGATCCATAATGGCTACACCTTC
CASSLAGIHNGYTF
>TRBJ1-2|TRBV19|TRBD1|.
TGTGCCAGTAGTATGGACTGGGACAGGGTTGTTTTAGGCTACACCTTC
CASSMDWDRVVLGYTF
>TRBJ2-4|TRBV9|TRBD1|.
TGTGCCAGCAGTAGAGACAGGGGTGGCAAAAACATTCAGTACTTC
CASSRDRGGKNIQYF
>TRBJ1-1|TRBV7-9|.|.
TGTGCCAGCAGCTTAGTGGGTGGGACACATTACACTGAAGCTTTCTTT
CASSLVGGTHYTEAFF
>TRBJ2-1|TRBV27|TRBD2|.
TGTGCCAGCAGTTCCGCGGGAGGGCCTCCTTTTGGCTCCTACAATGAGCAGTTCTTC
CASSSAGGPPFGSYNEQFF
>TRBJ1-5|TRBV2|TRBD1|.
TGTGCCAGCAGTCCGACTTCTGGACAGGGGAAACAGCCCCAGCATTTT
CASSPTSGQGKQPQHF
>TRBJ1-1|TRBV7-6|TRBD1|.
TGTGCCAGCAGCCCCCGACAGGGGGCGTGGACTGAAGCTTTCTTT
CASSPRQGAWTEAFF
>TRBJ2-3|TRBV4-1|TRBD2|.
TGCGCCAGCAGCGGTAGCGGGAGGTCAGATACGCAGTATTTT
CASSGSGRSDTQYF
>TRBJ2-7|TRBV30|.|.
TGTGCCTGGAGTGTAGGGGTTTCGTACGAGCAGTACTTC
CAWSVGVSYEQYF
>TRBJ2-1|TRBV5-1|.|.
TGCGCCAGCAGCTTGGTTCCAGGCAATGAGCAGTTCTTC
CASSLVPGNEQFF
>TRBJ2-2|TRBV5-4|TRBD1|few
TGTGCCAGCAGCTTGACAGGGGCGAACACCGGGGAGCTGTTTTTT
CASSLTGANTGELFF
>TRBJ1-6|TRBV11-3|.|.
TGTGCCAGCAGCTTAGTCGGGAGCCCGCTAAAGCCCCTCCACTTT
CASSLVGSPLKPLHF
>TRBJ2-5|TRBV7-3|TRBD2|.
TGTGCCAGCAGCCATAGCGGGGGGAACTCGGAGACCCAGTACTTC
CASSHSGGNSETQYF
>TRBJ2-7|TRBV10-2|TRBD2|.
TGCGCCAGTAGCGGGGATTCCTACGAGCAGTACTTC
CASSGDSYEQYF
>TRBJ2-7|TRBV7-8|.|.
TGTGCCAGCAGCTTAGCGAATACAGGTGTCGACGAGCAGTACTTC
CASSLANTGVDEQYF
>TRBJ1-4|TRBV18|.|.
TGTGCCAGCTCACCACCGACTTTGTTGGTTAATGAAAAACTGTTTTTT
CASSPPTLLVNEKLFF
>TRBJ1-2|TRBV4-2|TRBD1|.
TGTGCCAGCAGCCAAGATTACAGGGGAAAGGACTATGGCTACACCTTC
CASSQDYRGKDYGYTF
>TRBJ2-3|TRBV2|TRBD1|.
TGTGCCAGCAGCAAAGACAGGGAAGGGGATACGCAGTATTTT
CASSKDREGDTQYF
>TRBJ2-2|TRBV6-5|.|.
TGTGCCAGCAATCGTACGGCCGGGGAGCTGTTTTTT
CASNRTAGELFF
>TRBJ2-2|TRBV5-1|TRBD2|.
TGCGCCAGCAGCTTGGTGAGCGGGGCGAACACCGGGGAGCTGTTTTTT
CASSLVSGANTGELFF
>TRBJ2-1|TRBV12-5|.|.
TGTGCTAGTGGTTTGAGTATCAGGGACAATGAGCAGTTCTTC
CASGLSIRDNEQFF
>TRBJ2-5|TRBV29-1|.|.
TGCAGCGTTTTAGGACAGTCGTACCAAGAGACCCAGTACTTC
CSVLGQSYQETQYF
>TRBJ1-1|TRBV10-3|.|.
TGTGCCATCAGTGGGGGGGGGACTGAAGCTTTCTTT
CAISGGGTEAFF
>TRBJ2-1|TRBV25-1|.|.
TGTGCCAGCAGTGAAGTTGACACCAGGCTATACAATGAGCAGTTCTTC
CASSEVDTRLYNEQFF
>TRBJ2-1|TRBV6-5|TRBD2|.
TGTGCCAGCAGTACCCAGAGTAGCGGGTACAATGAGCAGTTCTTC
CASSTQSSGYNEQFF
>TRBJ1-2|TRBV7-9|TRBD1|.
TGTGCCAGCAGCTTAACCGGGACAGGTGACTCCTATGGCTACACCTTC
CASSLTGTGDSYGYTF
>TRBJ2-5|TRBV11-2|TRBD2|.
TGTGCCAGCAGCTTACAAACACGGACTAGCGGGCGGGAGACCCAGTACTTC
CASSLQTRTSGRETQYF
>TRBJ2-3|TRBV7-2|TRBD2|.
TGTGCCAGCAGCGGAATTAGCGGGAGTTCAGCAGATACGCAGTATTTT
CASSGISGSSADTQYF
>TRBJ2-1|TRBV6-5|.|.
TGTGCCAGCAGTTACTCGGGGGCGCCCCAGGATGAGCAGTTCTTC
CASSYSGAPQDEQFF
>TRBJ2-1|TRBV7-6|TRBD1|few
TGTGCCAGCAGCTTACGGAACCGGGACAGGGTGCCCAATGAGCAGTTCTTC
CASSLRNRDRVPNEQFF
>TRBJ2-5|TRBV13|TRBD1|.
TGTGCCAGCAGCATCGGACAGGGACAAGAGACCCAGTACTTC
CASSIGQGQETQYF
>TRBJ1-2|TRBV11-2|.|once
TGTGCCAGCAGCTCACTACTCGGGGTAAACTATGGCTACACCTTC
CASSSLLGVNYGYTF
>TRBJ1-1|TRBV7-9|.|.
TGTGCCAGCAGCTTAGATTCCTCGGTTGAAGCTTTCTTT
CASSLDSSVEAFF
>TRBJ2-6|TRBV6-5|.|.
TGTGCCAGCAGTTACATGAGCTCTGGGGCCAACGTCCTGACTTTC
CASSYMSSGANVLTF
>TRBJ2-5|TRBV27|.|.
TGTGCCAGCAGTCCCGATCGAGTCCGTGCGGAGACCCAGTACTTC
CASSPDRVRAETQYF
>TRBJ2-5|TRBV11-3|TRBD1|.
TGTGCCAGCAGCCCCGGGACAGACCAAGAGACCCAGTACTTC
CASSPGTDQETQYF
>TRBJ1-1|TRBV18|.|.
TGTGCCAGCTCACCACTATCAGGACAATTGAACACTGAAGCTTTCTTT
CASSPLSGQLNTEAFF
>TRBJ2-2|TRBV4-1|TRBD1|.
TGCGCCAGCAGGGATTCGGGACAGCAAGCCGGGGAGCTGTTTTTT
CASRDSGQQAGELFF
>TRBJ1-3|TRBV14|.|.
TGTGCCAGCAGCCAAGGCGGGGCCTCCCGAAACACCATATATTTT
CASSQGGASRNTIYF
>TRBJ2-5|TRBV11-3|TRBD2|.
TGTGCCAGCAGCCCACGATTACCACTAGCGGCACCTCAAGAGACCCAGTACTTC
CASSPRLPLAAPQETQYF
>TRBJ1-2|TRBV27|.|.
TGTGCCAGCAGTCACCCAGGTGGAAGTGGCTACACCTTC
CASSHPGGSGYTF
>TRBJ2-5|TRBV19|.|.
TGTGCCAGTAGTGCCTGGGGGCTTGAGACCCAGTACTTC
CASSAWGLETQYF
>TRBJ2-5|TRBV5-1|.|.
TGCGCCAGCAGCTCCTTGACAGCCCGGGAGACCCAGTACTTC
CASSSLTARETQYF
>TRBJ1-3|TRBV4-1|.|.
TGCGCCAGCAGCCAAGTACAGGGACTAACTGGAAACACCATATATTTT
CASSQVQGLTGNTIYF
>TRBJ2-2|TRBV27|TRBD1|.
TGTGCCAGCAGTTTATCGACAGGGTGGCCCGGGGAGCTGTTTTTT
CASSLSTGWPGELFF
>TRBJ1-3|TRBV6-1|.|.
TGTGCCAGCAGGCCCTTCCCGGGGACTGGAAACACCATATATTTT
CASRPFPGTGNTIYF
>TRBJ2-1|TRBV4-1|TRBD2|.
TGCGCCAGCAGCCCACAAACCCTAGCGGGAGTATTCAATGAGCAGTTCTTC
CASSPQTLAGVFNEQFF